The rows below give T cell receptor beta chains drawn from one sample of a study of CD8 T cells in ankylosing spondylitis. TCRdb analysed the 5' RACE reads with MiXCR anew, one entry per CDR3 protein. There are 85,000 to 100,000 distinct CDR3 sequences in the sample; about 9% occur only once, and roughly 5% lies in the top ten. Sequenced material: blood, either unsorted or a sorted T cell fraction (not recorded which). These receptors all come from a male donor with ankylosing spondylitis or in good health (not recorded which). The CDR3 runs from the conserved cysteine through the conserved F or W. The D gene is left open where the match is weak. Only part of the rows carry a size: once, few, many, or a class if the clone is expanded.

j_gene: TRBJ1-4; v_gene: TRBV5-6; abundance: many; d_gene: NA; CDR3nt: TGTGCCAGCAGCTTTAATCCGTGGCAGGGCAGGGAAAAACTGTTTTTT; CDR3aa: CASSFNPWQGREKLFF
j_gene: TRBJ1-5; v_gene: TRBV6-1; abundance: NA; d_gene: NA; CDR3nt: TGTGGGACCACCGGGAGCTTCAATCAGCCCCAGCATTTT; CDR3aa: CGTTGSFNQPQHF
j_gene: TRBJ2-3; v_gene: TRBV4-2; abundance: many; d_gene: NA; CDR3nt: TGTGCCAGCAGCCCAGCCAGTGGGGGACTCAGGACAGATACGCAGTATTTT; CDR3aa: CASSPASGGLRTDTQYF
j_gene: TRBJ2-1; v_gene: TRBV5-6; abundance: many; d_gene: TRBD1; CDR3nt: TGTGCCAGCAGCTATTCCGGGACAGCTCTAACAAATGAGCAGTTCTTC; CDR3aa: CASSYSGTALTNEQFF
j_gene: TRBJ2-3; v_gene: TRBV7-8; abundance: many; d_gene: NA; CDR3nt: TGTGCCAGCAGCTTAGCTGGGACCACAGATACGCAGTATTTT; CDR3aa: CASSLAGTTDTQYF
j_gene: TRBJ1-5; v_gene: TRBV5-3; abundance: many; d_gene: TRBD1; CDR3nt: TGTGCCAGAAGTCCTGGGACAGGGGGTGAGCCCCAGCATTTT; CDR3aa: CARSPGTGGEPQHF
j_gene: TRBJ2-7; v_gene: TRBV10-3; abundance: few; d_gene: TRBD2; CDR3nt: TGTGCCATCAGCCAAACTAGCGGGGGTCCCTACGAGCAGTACTTC; CDR3aa: CAISQTSGGPYEQYF
j_gene: TRBJ2-7; v_gene: TRBV21-1; abundance: many; d_gene: NA; CDR3nt: TGTGCCAGCAGCAATGAGCCTTGGACAGGTTGTATATACGAGCAGTACTTC; CDR3aa: CASSNEPWTGCIYEQYF
j_gene: TRBJ2-3; v_gene: TRBV7-2; abundance: NA; d_gene: NA; CDR3nt: TGTGCCAGCAGCTCCTTGCGGCTAGCTATTAGCACAGATACGCAGTATTTT; CDR3aa: CASSSLRLAISTDTQYF
j_gene: TRBJ2-7; v_gene: TRBV12-3/TRBV12-4; abundance: many; d_gene: NA; CDR3nt: TGTGCCAGCAGTAAGACTGCTACCTACGAGCAGTACTTC; CDR3aa: CASSKTATYEQYF
j_gene: TRBJ2-4; v_gene: TRBV12-3/TRBV12-4; abundance: many; d_gene: NA; CDR3nt: TGTGCCAGCAGTTTATCCCCAGGGAGAGCGTACTTC; CDR3aa: CASSLSPGRAYF
j_gene: TRBJ2-3; v_gene: TRBV6-1; abundance: many; d_gene: TRBD1; CDR3nt: TGTGCCAGCAGTCGACAGGGGAACACAGATACGCAGTATTTT; CDR3aa: CASSRQGNTDTQYF
j_gene: TRBJ2-5; v_gene: TRBV11-2; abundance: few; d_gene: TRBD2; CDR3nt: TGTGCCAGCAGCTCCAGCGGGGGGGAGCAAGAGACCCAGTACTTC; CDR3aa: CASSSSGGEQETQYF
j_gene: TRBJ2-1; v_gene: TRBV28; abundance: NA; d_gene: NA; CDR3nt: TGTGCCAGCAGTCCCCCTCCCCTCTACAGGAATGAGCAGTTCTTC; CDR3aa: CASSPPPLYRNEQFF
j_gene: TRBJ2-3; v_gene: TRBV6-2/TRBV6-3; abundance: NA; d_gene: NA; CDR3nt: TGTGCATGGTGGGGGGGGGGCCCCTCCACAGATACGCAGTATTTT; CDR3aa: CAWWGGGPSTDTQYF
j_gene: TRBJ2-4; v_gene: TRBV2; abundance: many; d_gene: TRBD1; CDR3nt: TGTGCCAGCAGAGCCGGGACAGGAGACAAAAACATTCAGTACTTC; CDR3aa: CASRAGTGDKNIQYF
j_gene: TRBJ2-1; v_gene: TRBV5-1; abundance: many; d_gene: NA; CDR3nt: TGCGCCAGCAGCTTGGAATTAAGCAGCTCCTACAATGAGCAGTTCTTC; CDR3aa: CASSLELSSSYNEQFF
j_gene: TRBJ2-1; v_gene: TRBV7-3; abundance: NA; d_gene: NA; CDR3nt: TGTGCCAGCAGCTTACGGCCAACTCCCTACAATGAGCAGTTCTTC; CDR3aa: CASSLRPTPYNEQFF
j_gene: TRBJ2-1; v_gene: TRBV5-1; abundance: many; d_gene: NA; CDR3nt: TGCGCCAGCAGCCAACAGGGCCCCAGCTCCTACAATGAGCAGTTCTTC; CDR3aa: CASSQQGPSSYNEQFF
j_gene: TRBJ1-3; v_gene: TRBV4-1; abundance: once; d_gene: NA; CDR3nt: TGCGCCAGCAGCCAAGATGGTTCCTTCTCTGGAAACACCATATATTTT; CDR3aa: CASSQDGSFSGNTIYF
j_gene: TRBJ2-7; v_gene: TRBV4-1; abundance: few; d_gene: TRBD2; CDR3nt: TGCGCCAGCAGCCAAACGCTAGCGGGGAACTACGAGCAGTACTTC; CDR3aa: CASSQTLAGNYEQYF
j_gene: TRBJ2-7; v_gene: TRBV27; abundance: many; d_gene: TRBD1; CDR3nt: TGTGCCAGCAGCCTAGAGTTAGGGGGCCCCTACGAGCAGTACTTC; CDR3aa: CASSLELGGPYEQYF
j_gene: TRBJ2-6; v_gene: TRBV15; abundance: few; d_gene: NA; CDR3nt: TGTGCCACCAGCGCGAGACAGCAAGACTCTGGGGCCAACGTCCTGACTTTC; CDR3aa: CATSARQQDSGANVLTF
j_gene: TRBJ1-2; v_gene: TRBV7-2; abundance: many; d_gene: TRBD1; CDR3nt: TGTGCCAGCAGCTTCGACAGGGATTATGGCTACACCTTC; CDR3aa: CASSFDRDYGYTF
j_gene: TRBJ1-1; v_gene: TRBV5-4; abundance: many; d_gene: TRBD1; CDR3nt: TGTGCCAGCAGCGGAGGGGGCTACACTGAAGCTTTCTTT; CDR3aa: CASSGGGYTEAFF
j_gene: TRBJ2-1; v_gene: TRBV11-2; abundance: many; d_gene: NA; CDR3nt: TGTGCCAGCAGCTTAATCGCAGGATCCTACAATGAGCAGTTCTTC; CDR3aa: CASSLIAGSYNEQFF
j_gene: TRBJ2-5; v_gene: TRBV2; abundance: many; d_gene: TRBD2; CDR3nt: TGTGCCAGCAGTGAGGTGGGACTACGAGAGACCCAGTACTTC; CDR3aa: CASSEVGLRETQYF
j_gene: TRBJ2-5; v_gene: TRBV29-1; abundance: many; d_gene: TRBD1; CDR3nt: TGCAGCGTAAATACCCGACAGGGCCAAGAGACCCAGTACTTC; CDR3aa: CSVNTRQGQETQYF
j_gene: TRBJ2-6; v_gene: TRBV18; abundance: many; d_gene: NA; CDR3nt: TGTGCCAGCTCACCACCTTCGACTCCTGCGGCAGGGGCCAACGTCCTGACTTTC; CDR3aa: CASSPPSTPAAGANVLTF
j_gene: TRBJ2-7; v_gene: TRBV5-6; abundance: many; d_gene: NA; CDR3nt: TGTGCCAGCAGCTTGGTAGCTGGGATCTATTTTAACTTC; CDR3aa: CASSLVAGIYFNF
j_gene: TRBJ2-3; v_gene: TRBV6-5; abundance: many; d_gene: NA; CDR3nt: TGTGCCAGCAGTTCCGTCGGACTACGGGCAAATACGCAGTATTTT; CDR3aa: CASSSVGLRANTQYF
j_gene: TRBJ2-2; v_gene: TRBV7-2; abundance: many; d_gene: NA; CDR3nt: TGTGCCAGCAGCTTAGAGAGCAGAGCCGGGGAGCTGTTTTTT; CDR3aa: CASSLESRAGELFF
j_gene: TRBJ1-6; v_gene: TRBV7-2; abundance: few; d_gene: NA; CDR3nt: TGTGCCAAAAGAGGCAGGGCCAGCTCACCCCTCCACTTT; CDR3aa: CAKRGRASSPLHF
j_gene: TRBJ2-7; v_gene: TRBV7-8; abundance: many; d_gene: NA; CDR3nt: TGTGCCAGCAGCCATGGGGTTTCCTACGAGCAGTACTTC; CDR3aa: CASSHGVSYEQYF
j_gene: TRBJ1-4; v_gene: TRBV21-1; abundance: few; d_gene: NA; CDR3nt: TGTGCCAGCAGCAAAACCCACTATGCAACTAATGAAAAACTGTTTTTT; CDR3aa: CASSKTHYATNEKLFF
j_gene: TRBJ2-1; v_gene: TRBV20-1; abundance: many; d_gene: TRBD2; CDR3nt: TGCAGTGCTAGAGATAGCCTAGCGGGGGGGAAGAATGAGCAGTTCTTC; CDR3aa: CSARDSLAGGKNEQFF
j_gene: TRBJ2-7; v_gene: TRBV12-3/TRBV12-4; abundance: many; d_gene: NA; CDR3nt: TGTGCCAGCAGTTCTAGTCGGACCGGGGAGTACTTC; CDR3aa: CASSSSRTGEYF
j_gene: TRBJ1-2; v_gene: TRBV5-1; abundance: many; d_gene: TRBD1; CDR3nt: TGCGCCAGCAGCGGGACAGGGGACTATGGCTACACCTTC; CDR3aa: CASSGTGDYGYTF
j_gene: TRBJ1-1; v_gene: TRBV28; abundance: many; d_gene: NA; CDR3nt: TGTGCCAGCAGTTTATCCGGCACTGAAGCTTTCTTT; CDR3aa: CASSLSGTEAFF
j_gene: TRBJ2-2; v_gene: TRBV24-1; abundance: many; d_gene: TRBD2; CDR3nt: TGTGCCACCGGACTAGCGGGGTCGCTGAACACCGGGGAGCTGTTTTTT; CDR3aa: CATGLAGSLNTGELFF
j_gene: TRBJ2-5; v_gene: TRBV7-2; abundance: NA; d_gene: NA; CDR3nt: TGTGCCAGCAGCTTCAGCGGAGCTCAAGAGACCCAGTACTTC; CDR3aa: CASSFSGAQETQYF
j_gene: TRBJ2-7; v_gene: TRBV28; abundance: many; d_gene: NA; CDR3nt: TGTGCCAGCAGGTGGGACGGATCCTACGAGCAGTACTTC; CDR3aa: CASRWDGSYEQYF
j_gene: TRBJ1-1; v_gene: TRBV6-1; abundance: many; d_gene: NA; CDR3nt: TGTGCCAGCAGGAGGGGAGGGTCAACTGAAGCTTTCTTT; CDR3aa: CASRRGGSTEAFF
j_gene: TRBJ2-3; v_gene: TRBV7-9; abundance: NA; d_gene: NA; CDR3nt: TGTGCCAGCACCGGAGAGGAAGATACGCAGTATTTT; CDR3aa: CASTGEEDTQYF
j_gene: TRBJ1-1; v_gene: TRBV6-1; abundance: NA; d_gene: NA; CDR3nt: TGTGCCAGCAGCGCGGCAGGACAAGGCACTGAAGCTTTCTTT; CDR3aa: CASSAAGQGTEAFF
j_gene: TRBJ2-3; v_gene: TRBV20-1; abundance: NA; d_gene: NA; CDR3nt: TGCAGTGCCGGAAACAGGGAAACGACAGATACGCAGTATTTT; CDR3aa: CSAGNRETTDTQYF
j_gene: TRBJ2-5; v_gene: TRBV6-1; abundance: many; d_gene: NA; CDR3nt: TGTGCCAGCAGTGAATATCCTATACAAGAGACCCAGTACTTC; CDR3aa: CASSEYPIQETQYF
j_gene: TRBJ2-5; v_gene: TRBV24-1; abundance: many; d_gene: TRBD2; CDR3nt: TGTGCCACCAGTGATTTGACTAGCGGGGGTAAAGAGACCCAGTACTTC; CDR3aa: CATSDLTSGGKETQYF
j_gene: TRBJ2-1; v_gene: TRBV5-4; abundance: many; d_gene: NA; CDR3nt: TGTGCCAGCAGACCATTTCTGGGTTATGATGAGCAGTTCTTC; CDR3aa: CASRPFLGYDEQFF
j_gene: TRBJ2-7; v_gene: TRBV27; abundance: many; d_gene: NA; CDR3nt: TGTGCCAGCAGTTTCCGGGGCGCCTACGAGCAGTACTTC; CDR3aa: CASSFRGAYEQYF
j_gene: TRBJ1-2; v_gene: TRBV27; abundance: many; d_gene: NA; CDR3nt: TGTGCCAGCAGTTTCGGAGCCCCGGGGCACTATGGCTACACCTTC; CDR3aa: CASSFGAPGHYGYTF